The 9 T cell receptor beta chains below all came from one sample that was sequenced in a study of T cells in Graves' hyperthyroidism and ophthalmopathy. Template material for amplifying TCR beta CDR3 regions consisted of RNA transcripts. A first-round RT-PCR of the TCR CDR3 used the HTBI primer set. TCRdb called the multiplex PCR reads again in MiXCR, with one record for every CDR3 protein. This table has hundreds of thousands of distinct CDR3 sequences, approximately 40% appearing once. The sequenced sample was blood. These receptors all come from a woman between 40 and 55 years old with Graves' hyperthyroidism.

This clonotype has a single count. The junction does not match germline at one end; this may be a read error. The chain links TRBV10-3 to TRBJ1-2, with 7 bases matching TRBD1. Germline V CDR1 and CDR2: ENHRY, SYGVKD. The CDR3 has 15 residues. CDR3 sequence reads: CASSYSDRTRGGYTF. The CDR3 bases are TGTGCCAGCAGTTACTCGGACAGGACCCGAGGGGGCTACACCTTC.

The chain carries TRBV6-1 and TRBJ1-2, with D possibly matching TRBD1 (6 bases). This CDR3 contains 16 residues. V lost 1 base to trimming and J lost 4 bases, with 16 bases between them. Germline V gives CDR1 MNHNS, CDR2 SASEGT. CDR3 sequence (DNA): TGTGCCAGCAGTGAAGGCCCCTACAGGGCACCCTATGGCTACACCTTC. This translates into CASSEGPYRAPYGYTF.

This rearrangement joins TRBV7-9 to TRBJ2-3; D gene uncertain. Trimming pared 5 bases from V and 0 bases from J, leaving 12 bases between. CDR1 SEHNR and CDR2 FQNEAQ come from the germline V gene (reference sequence). The length of the CDR3 is 15 residues. This CDR3 reads CASSRGTDSTDTQYF. CDR3 nucleotides: TGTGCCAGCAGCCGTGGAACAGATAGCACAGATACGCAGTATTTT.

The V and J genes are TRBV11-2 and TRBJ1-1; no definite D call. V gave up 4 bases and J gave up 0 bases, with 21 bases separating them. Germline CDR1 reads SGHAT; CDR2 reads FQNNGV. This CDR3 contains 18 residues. CDR3 nucleotides: TGTGCCAGCAGCTCCCGGGGATCTTTAGGCAGCATGAACACTGAAGCTTTCTTT. It translates to CASSSRGSLGSMNTEAFF.

Of note for this clonotype: It may be a read error: a sequence one base away is much more abundant. The chain links TRBV20-1 to TRBJ1-6; TRBD1 matches 9 bases. The CDR3 contains 14 residues. The V gene's germline CDR1 is DFQATT and CDR2 SNEGSKA (reference sequence). Trimming took 5 bases from V and 14 from J; bases not matched to a gene: 13. CDR3 bases: TGCAGTGCTCGAGGCCCGGGACAGGGAAGATCCCTCCACTTT. Translated, it gives CSARGPGQGRSLHF.

The table lists this clonotype with a count of one. The rearrangement joins TRBV10-3 to TRBJ2-7; 9 nucleotides agree with TRBD1. With V trimmed by 3 bases and J by 5 bases, 5 bases remained unmatched. Germline CDR1 reads ENHRY; CDR2 reads SYGVKD. This CDR3 has 14 amino acids. The CDR3 coding sequence is TGTGCCATCAGTGACCGACAGGGGGGGCACGAGCAGTACTTC. It yields the protein CAISDRQGGHEQYF.

This clonotype was observed a handful of times. The chain uses TRBV7-9 and TRBJ1-2; no clear D. CDR1 and CDR2 (germline): SEHNR, FQNEAQ (reference sequence). The CDR3 covers 14 residues. Trimming cost V 1 base and J 0 bases, with 6 bases left between them. Written as DNA, the CDR3 is TGTGCCAGCAGCTTAGATAGCGCTAACTATGGCTACACCTTC. It yields the protein CASSLDSANYGYTF.

This clonotype was detected many times. The chain uses TRBV20-1 and TRBJ2-5, with 7 bases that match TRBD1. The junction had 5 bases not matched to a gene; V was cut back by 0 bases and J by 4 bases. CDR3 length equals 14 residues. Germline V gene lookup returns CDR1 DFQATT and CDR2 SNEGSKA (reference sequence). The DNA for the CDR3 is TGCAGTGCTAGAGAGACAGGGACGCCAGAGACCCAGTACTTC. It encodes CSARETGTPETQYF.

Many counts were recorded for this clonotype. The V call is TRBV4-3, the J call TRBJ1-1, with a tentative D call TRBD1 (5 bases). Germline CDR1 and CDR2: LGHNA and YSLEER. CDR3 size: 13 residues. V dropped 3 bases and J dropped 5 bases, with 10 bases sitting between them. CDR3 amino acids: CASSHRVVTEAFF. As DNA, the CDR3 is TGCGCCAGCAGCCACAGGGTCGTTACTGAAGCTTTCTTT.